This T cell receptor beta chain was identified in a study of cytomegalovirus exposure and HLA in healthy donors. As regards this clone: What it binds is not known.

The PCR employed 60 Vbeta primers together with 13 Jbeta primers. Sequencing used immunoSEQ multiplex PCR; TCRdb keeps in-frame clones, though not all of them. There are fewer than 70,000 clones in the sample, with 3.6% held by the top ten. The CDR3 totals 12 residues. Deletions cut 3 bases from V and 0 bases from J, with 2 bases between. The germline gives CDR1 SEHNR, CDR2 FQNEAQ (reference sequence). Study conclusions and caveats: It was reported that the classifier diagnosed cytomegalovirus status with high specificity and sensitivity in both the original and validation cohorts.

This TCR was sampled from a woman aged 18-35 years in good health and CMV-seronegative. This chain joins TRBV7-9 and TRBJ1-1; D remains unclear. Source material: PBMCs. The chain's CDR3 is CASSFVNTEAFF. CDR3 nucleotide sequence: TGTGCCAGCAGCTTCGTGAACACTGAAGCTTTCTTT.